The entry below describes one T cell receptor (beta chain). Its target is not known. The record originates from a study of shared clonotypes between healthy human individuals. CDR1 and CDR2 (germline): SGDLS, YYNGEE. The CDR3 has 16 amino acids. Trimming removed 4 bases at V and 5 bases at J, with 19 bases between. Overall study findings and caveats: Generation probabilities were higher for clonotypes shared across all four sorted-subset donors than for unshared ones.

Naive CD8 cells lacked CD45RO and underwent positive selection for CCR7, leaving out terminally differentiated effector memory CD45RA+ cells. Sequenced by immunoSEQ multiplex PCR; TCRdb stores in-frame clones only, minus some. The data show approximately 590,000 clones, 95% to 96% seen once. Sample: naive CD8+ T cells sorted from blood. This sequence joins TRBV9 and TRBJ2-1, with D tentatively TRBD1 or TRBD2 (5 bases each). The sequence was obtained from a woman aged 25-40 years in good health. The CDR3 region is CASSTRRDRSDNEQFF. CDR3 sequence (DNA): TGTGCCAGCAGCACCCGCCGGGACCGATCAGACAATGAGCAGTTCTTC. The entire variable domain, with the rest obtained from reference TRBV9 and TRBJ2-1, is as follows: DSGVTQTPKHLITATGQRVTLRCSPRSGDLSVYWYQQSLDQGLQFLIQYYNGEERAKGNILERFSAQQFPDLHSELNLSSLELGDSALYFCASSTRRDRSDNEQFFGPGTRLTVL.